Listed below are T cell receptor beta chains from one sample, sequenced in a study of cytomegalovirus exposure and HLA in healthy donors. TCRdb keeps only in-frame clones here, not all; method: immunoSEQ multiplex PCR. This sample has fewer than 200,000 clones, with about 80% found just once. Source material: PBMCs. The receptors come from a female donor in good health and CMV-seronegative. CDR3s include the opening cysteine and the closing phenylalanine or tryptophan. The D gene is left open where the match is weak. Rows may omit the clone size; those that give it use once, few, many or a size class.

clone_size: .
j_call: TRBJ1-1
cdr3_length: 15
d_call: .
v_call: TRBV10-1
cdr3_nt: TGCGCCAGCAGTGAGTCGGGCATGGTCGGCACTGAAGCTTTCTTT
cdr3_aa: CASSESGMVGTEAFF

clone_size: .
j_call: TRBJ2-2
cdr3_length: 16
d_call: TRBD1
v_call: TRBV30
cdr3_nt: TGTGCCTGGAGTACAGGACAGGGGGGAAACACCGGGGAGCTGTTTTTT
cdr3_aa: CAWSTGQGGNTGELFF

clone_size: .
j_call: TRBJ2-7
cdr3_length: 13
d_call: .
v_call: TRBV18
cdr3_nt: TGTGCCAGCTCGTCCGGGACAAACTACGAGCAGTACTTC
cdr3_aa: CASSSGTNYEQYF

clone_size: .
j_call: TRBJ1-1
cdr3_length: 15
d_call: .
v_call: TRBV5-4
cdr3_nt: TGTGCCAGCAGCCTGCGGCAGGGTGGGATCACTGAAGCTTTCTTT
cdr3_aa: CASSLRQGGITEAFF

clone_size: .
j_call: TRBJ1-1
cdr3_length: 16
d_call: TRBD1
v_call: TRBV18
cdr3_nt: TGTGCCAGCTCACCATCACAGGGGCCGGGGAACACTGAAGCTTTCTTT
cdr3_aa: CASSPSQGPGNTEAFF

clone_size: once
j_call: TRBJ2-2
cdr3_length: 16
d_call: .
v_call: TRBV19
cdr3_nt: TGTGCCAGTAGGGGGGGTGGTCCGCGAGGCACCGGGGAGCTGTTTTTT
cdr3_aa: CASRGGGPRGTGELFF

clone_size: .
j_call: TRBJ1-1
cdr3_length: 14
d_call: .
v_call: TRBV7-2
cdr3_nt: TGTGCCAGCAGCTTATCTGGGGCTGGGACTGAAGCTTTCTTT
cdr3_aa: CASSLSGAGTEAFF

clone_size: .
j_call: TRBJ2-3
cdr3_length: 18
d_call: TRBD1
v_call: TRBV4-2
cdr3_nt: TGTGCCAGCAGTCGTGGACAGGGGGCGAATAAAGAACGGGATACGCAGTATTTT
cdr3_aa: CASSRGQGANKERDTQYF

clone_size: .
j_call: TRBJ2-1
cdr3_length: 16
d_call: TRBD2
v_call: TRBV5-1
cdr3_nt: TGCGCCAGCAGCCCCCGACTAGCGGGATCCTACAATGAGCAGTTCTTC
cdr3_aa: CASSPRLAGSYNEQFF

clone_size: .
j_call: TRBJ2-5
cdr3_length: 13
d_call: TRBD1
v_call: TRBV25-1
cdr3_nt: TGTGCCAGCTACGACAGGGCTGGGGAGACCCAGTACTTC
cdr3_aa: CASYDRAGETQYF

clone_size: .
j_call: TRBJ2-2
cdr3_length: 13
d_call: .
v_call: TRBV25-1
cdr3_nt: TGTGCCAGCAGAAACACGGGGTCCGGGGAGCTGTTTTTT
cdr3_aa: CASRNTGSGELFF

clone_size: .
j_call: TRBJ1-2
cdr3_length: 13
d_call: TRBD1
v_call: TRBV6-5
cdr3_nt: TGTGCCAGCACCATACAGGGGAGCGCTGGCTACACCTTC
cdr3_aa: CASTIQGSAGYTF

clone_size: .
j_call: TRBJ2-1
cdr3_length: 13
d_call: .
v_call: TRBV2
cdr3_nt: TGTGCCAGCGCCCTCGGACTCCAGAATGAGCAGTTCTTC
cdr3_aa: CASALGLQNEQFF

clone_size: .
j_call: TRBJ1-6
cdr3_length: 16
d_call: TRBD1
v_call: TRBV30
cdr3_nt: TGTGCCTGGAGTGTAAGGCCCGGGACAGGGATTTCACCCCTCCACTTT
cdr3_aa: CAWSVRPGTGISPLHF

clone_size: .
j_call: TRBJ1-1
cdr3_length: 13
d_call: TRBD1
v_call: TRBV5-4
cdr3_nt: TGTGCCAGCAGCTCACAGGGGGGCACTGAAGCTTTCTTT
cdr3_aa: CASSSQGGTEAFF

clone_size: .
j_call: TRBJ2-3
cdr3_length: 12
d_call: .
v_call: TRBV19
cdr3_nt: TGTGCCAGTACCCCGGGCGGGAATACGCAGTATTTT
cdr3_aa: CASTPGGNTQYF

clone_size: .
j_call: TRBJ2-5
cdr3_length: 12
d_call: .
v_call: TRBV9
cdr3_nt: TGTGCCAGCAGTCCAGACTACTTCCCCCAGTACTTC
cdr3_aa: CASSPDYFPQYF

clone_size: few
j_call: TRBJ2-7
cdr3_length: 13
d_call: TRBD1
v_call: TRBV29-1
cdr3_nt: TGCAGCGTTCGTCCGGGACAGGGGTTCGAGCAGTACTTC
cdr3_aa: CSVRPGQGFEQYF

clone_size: .
j_call: TRBJ2-5
cdr3_length: 15
d_call: .
v_call: TRBV6-5
cdr3_nt: TGTGCCAGCAGTTATGTAGGGGAAACCCAAGAGACCCAGTACTTC
cdr3_aa: CASSYVGETQETQYF

clone_size: .
j_call: TRBJ2-5
cdr3_length: 13
d_call: .
v_call: TRBV7-7
cdr3_nt: TGTGCCAGCAGCCCTGGACTGGTCCAGACCCAGTACTTC
cdr3_aa: CASSPGLVQTQYF

clone_size: .
j_call: TRBJ2-3
cdr3_length: 15
d_call: .
v_call: TRBV5-5
cdr3_nt: TGTGCCAGCAGCTTGGAAATAATTGGCACAGATACGCAGTATTTT
cdr3_aa: CASSLEIIGTDTQYF

clone_size: .
j_call: TRBJ2-1
cdr3_length: 15
d_call: .
v_call: TRBV5-5
cdr3_nt: TGTGCCAGCAGCTTTGAACAGGGAGCCTACAATGAGCAGTTCTTC
cdr3_aa: CASSFEQGAYNEQFF

clone_size: .
j_call: TRBJ1-2
cdr3_length: 14
d_call: .
v_call: TRBV29-1
cdr3_nt: TGCAGCGTTGAGCAGGGAAGGGGAAACTATGGCTACACCTTC
cdr3_aa: CSVEQGRGNYGYTF

clone_size: .
j_call: TRBJ2-7
cdr3_length: 14
d_call: TRBD1
v_call: TRBV6-1
cdr3_nt: TGTGCCAGCAGTTTGGGGACAGGGTCCTACGAGCAGTACTTC
cdr3_aa: CASSLGTGSYEQYF

clone_size: .
j_call: TRBJ1-4
cdr3_length: 16
d_call: .
v_call: TRBV5-1
cdr3_nt: TGCGCCAGCAGCTTGCTCCCAGGGGTTACTAATGAAAAACTGTTTTTT
cdr3_aa: CASSLLPGVTNEKLFF

clone_size: .
j_call: TRBJ1-4
cdr3_length: 14
d_call: .
v_call: TRBV5-1
cdr3_nt: TGCGCCAGCAGCTTACGTAAAGCGAATGAAAAACTGTTTTTT
cdr3_aa: CASSLRKANEKLFF

clone_size: .
j_call: TRBJ1-4
cdr3_length: 14
d_call: TRBD1
v_call: TRBV14
cdr3_nt: TGTGCCAGCAGCCAAGATGGGACAGCTAGAAAACTGTTTTTT
cdr3_aa: CASSQDGTARKLFF

clone_size: .
j_call: TRBJ1-6
cdr3_length: 15
d_call: .
v_call: TRBV9
cdr3_nt: TGTGCCAGCAACCCAGAAGGGGGATGGGCTTCACCCCTCCACTTT
cdr3_aa: CASNPEGGWASPLHF

clone_size: once
j_call: TRBJ2-1
cdr3_length: 15
d_call: TRBD1
v_call: TRBV9
cdr3_nt: TGTGCCAGCAGCCCCCGACAGGGAGCCTACAATGAGCAGTTCTTC
cdr3_aa: CASSPRQGAYNEQFF

clone_size: .
j_call: TRBJ1-2
cdr3_length: 13
d_call: TRBD1
v_call: TRBV19
cdr3_nt: TGTGCCAGCATAACAGGGGGCGACTATGGCTACACCTTC
cdr3_aa: CASITGGDYGYTF

clone_size: .
j_call: TRBJ2-5
cdr3_length: 13
d_call: TRBD1
v_call: TRBV27
cdr3_nt: TGTGCCAGCAGAATGACAGGGCAAGAGACCCAGTACTTC
cdr3_aa: CASRMTGQETQYF

clone_size: .
j_call: TRBJ1-2
cdr3_length: 11
d_call: .
v_call: TRBV5-6
cdr3_nt: TGTGCCAGCAGCTTGGAGCGTGGCTACACCTTC
cdr3_aa: CASSLERGYTF

clone_size: .
j_call: TRBJ1-2
cdr3_length: 15
d_call: .
v_call: TRBV7-9
cdr3_nt: TGTGCCAGCAGCCCTGGGTGGGCCGTAAACTATGGCTACACCTTC
cdr3_aa: CASSPGWAVNYGYTF

clone_size: .
j_call: TRBJ1-5
cdr3_length: 14
d_call: .
v_call: TRBV18
cdr3_nt: TGTGCCAGCTCACCAACATTCAGAAATCAGCCCCAGCATTTT
cdr3_aa: CASSPTFRNQPQHF

clone_size: .
j_call: TRBJ2-1
cdr3_length: 11
d_call: .
v_call: TRBV6-1
cdr3_nt: TGTGCCAGCCTTACTTACAATGAGCAGTTCTTC
cdr3_aa: CASLTYNEQFF

clone_size: .
j_call: TRBJ2-7
cdr3_length: 14
d_call: TRBD1
v_call: TRBV7-9
cdr3_nt: TGTGCCAGCAGCTTACAGGGACAGGGGGACGAGCAGTACTTC
cdr3_aa: CASSLQGQGDEQYF

clone_size: .
j_call: TRBJ2-1
cdr3_length: 16
d_call: TRBD2
v_call: TRBV6-1
cdr3_nt: TGTGCCAGCAGTGTGCTAGGGACTAGTTCCTACAATGAGCAGTTCTTC
cdr3_aa: CASSVLGTSSYNEQFF

clone_size: once
j_call: TRBJ2-2
cdr3_length: 15
d_call: .
v_call: TRBV5-1
cdr3_nt: TGCGCCAGCAGCTTGAGGCGGGACGGCACCGGGGAGCTGTTTTTT
cdr3_aa: CASSLRRDGTGELFF

clone_size: .
j_call: TRBJ1-2
cdr3_length: 14
d_call: TRBD1
v_call: TRBV6-1
cdr3_nt: TGTGCCAGCAGTGAGGGTGGGACAGGGGACGGCTACACCTTC
cdr3_aa: CASSEGGTGDGYTF

clone_size: .
j_call: TRBJ1-1
cdr3_length: 14
d_call: TRBD1
v_call: TRBV11-3
cdr3_nt: TGTGCCAGCAGTCAGGGACAGTTGAACACTGAAGCTTTCTTT
cdr3_aa: CASSQGQLNTEAFF

clone_size: .
j_call: TRBJ1-2
cdr3_length: 13
d_call: .
v_call: TRBV5-1
cdr3_nt: TGCGCCAGCAGCCTTGACAGTAACTATGGCTACACCTTC
cdr3_aa: CASSLDSNYGYTF

clone_size: few
j_call: TRBJ2-5
cdr3_length: 15
d_call: .
v_call: TRBV6-5
cdr3_nt: TGTGCCAGCAGGTCCTTCCCTCGGTACCAAGAGACCCAGTACTTC
cdr3_aa: CASRSFPRYQETQYF

clone_size: .
j_call: TRBJ2-7
cdr3_length: 15
d_call: TRBD1
v_call: TRBV5-1
cdr3_nt: TGCGCCAGCAGCTTGTTCTCGGACAGGGGTGGCGAGCAGTACTTC
cdr3_aa: CASSLFSDRGGEQYF

clone_size: .
j_call: TRBJ2-7
cdr3_length: 14
d_call: TRBD1
v_call: TRBV11-2
cdr3_nt: TGTGCCAGCAGCGACCCCGGGACAGGGCGCGAGCAGTACTTC
cdr3_aa: CASSDPGTGREQYF

clone_size: .
j_call: TRBJ2-1
cdr3_length: 14
d_call: .
v_call: TRBV7-3
cdr3_nt: TGTGCCAGCAGCTTAACGGCCGGCGGCAATGAGCAGTTCTTC
cdr3_aa: CASSLTAGGNEQFF

clone_size: few
j_call: TRBJ2-7
cdr3_length: 12
d_call: .
v_call: TRBV10-3
cdr3_nt: TGTGCCATCAGGGACAACTCCTACGAGCAGTACTTC
cdr3_aa: CAIRDNSYEQYF

clone_size: few
j_call: TRBJ2-7
cdr3_length: 12
d_call: TRBD1
v_call: TRBV6-1
cdr3_nt: TGTGCCAGCGGTGACAGGGGGTACGAGCAGTACTTC
cdr3_aa: CASGDRGYEQYF

clone_size: .
j_call: TRBJ2-5
cdr3_length: 13
d_call: TRBD1
v_call: TRBV28
cdr3_nt: TGTGCCAGCAGTTTGGGACAGCAAGAGACCCAGTACTTC
cdr3_aa: CASSLGQQETQYF

clone_size: .
j_call: TRBJ1-2
cdr3_length: 13
d_call: .
v_call: TRBV19
cdr3_nt: TGTGCCACCTCAATGACAGGAACCTATGGCTACACCTTC
cdr3_aa: CATSMTGTYGYTF

clone_size: .
j_call: TRBJ1-2
cdr3_length: 17
d_call: TRBD1
v_call: TRBV14
cdr3_nt: TGTGCCAGCAGCCAAATTCTACCGGGACAGTATAATTATGGCTACACCTTC
cdr3_aa: CASSQILPGQYNYGYTF

clone_size: .
j_call: TRBJ2-1
cdr3_length: 16
d_call: .
v_call: TRBV28
cdr3_nt: TGTGCCAGCAGTTATGGGGGAGGGGGATCCTACAATGAGCAGTTCTTC
cdr3_aa: CASSYGGGGSYNEQFF

clone_size: few
j_call: TRBJ2-7
cdr3_length: 14
d_call: .
v_call: TRBV6-6
cdr3_nt: TGTGCCAGCAGTTACGGTGCGGAGACCTACGAGCAGTACTTC
cdr3_aa: CASSYGAETYEQYF

clone_size: few
j_call: TRBJ1-5
cdr3_length: 18
d_call: .
v_call: TRBV6-1
cdr3_nt: TGTGCCAGCAGTGAAGCGGGATCGAGGGTGAGACCCAATCAGCCCCAGCATTTT
cdr3_aa: CASSEAGSRVRPNQPQHF